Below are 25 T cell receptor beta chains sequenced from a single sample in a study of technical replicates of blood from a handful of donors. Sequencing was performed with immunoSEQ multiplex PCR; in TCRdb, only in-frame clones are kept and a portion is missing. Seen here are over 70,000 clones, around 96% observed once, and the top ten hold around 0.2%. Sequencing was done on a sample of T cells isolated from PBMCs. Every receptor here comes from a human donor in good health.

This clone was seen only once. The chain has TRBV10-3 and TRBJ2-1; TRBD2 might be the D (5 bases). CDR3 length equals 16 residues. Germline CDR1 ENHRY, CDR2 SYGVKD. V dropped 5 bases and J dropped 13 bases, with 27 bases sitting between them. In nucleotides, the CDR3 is TGTGCCATCAGTTCTAATCAAGAGAAACTCCGGGATAATCAGTTCTTC. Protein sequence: CAISSNQEKLRDNQFF.

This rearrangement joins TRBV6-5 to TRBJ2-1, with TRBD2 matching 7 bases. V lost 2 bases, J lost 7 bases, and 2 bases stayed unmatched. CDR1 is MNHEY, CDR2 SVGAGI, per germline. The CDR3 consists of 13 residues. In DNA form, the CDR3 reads TGTGCCAGCAGTTACGGAGCGGGAAATGAGCAGTTCTTC. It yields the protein CASSYGAGNEQFF.

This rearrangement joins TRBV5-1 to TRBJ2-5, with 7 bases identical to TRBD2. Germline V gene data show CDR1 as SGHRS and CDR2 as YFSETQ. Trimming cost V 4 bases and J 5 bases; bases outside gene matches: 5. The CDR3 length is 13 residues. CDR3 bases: TGCGCCAGCAGCCAAATGGGAGGGGAGACCCAGTACTTC. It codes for CASSQMGGETQYF.

The CDR3 loop reads CASRPGQGAREQYF. The CDR3 DNA reads TGCGCCAGCAGGCCGGGACAGGGGGCTCGCGAGCAGTACTTC. The V and J genes are TRBV5-1 and TRBJ2-7; 12 nucleotides agree with TRBD1. CDR1 is SGHRS, CDR2 YFSETQ, per germline. V lost 5 bases to trimming and J lost 6 bases; unmatched junction nucleotides: 6. The CDR3 spans 14 residues.

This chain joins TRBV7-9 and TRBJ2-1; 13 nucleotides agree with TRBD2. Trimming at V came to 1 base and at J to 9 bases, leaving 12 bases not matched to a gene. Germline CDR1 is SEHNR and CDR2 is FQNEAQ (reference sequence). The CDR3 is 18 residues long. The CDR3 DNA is TGTGCCAGCAGCTTAGTGACTAGCGGGAGGTTGTTTGACAGTGAGCAGTTCTTC. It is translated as CASSLVTSGRLFDSEQFF.

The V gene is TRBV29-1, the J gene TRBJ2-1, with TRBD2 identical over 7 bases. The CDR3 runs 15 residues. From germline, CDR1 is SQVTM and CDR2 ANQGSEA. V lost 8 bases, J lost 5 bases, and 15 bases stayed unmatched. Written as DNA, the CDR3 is TGCAGCTTCTGGTCGGGGGAGCGGGGCCACAATGAGCAGTTCTTC. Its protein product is CSFWSGERGHNEQFF.

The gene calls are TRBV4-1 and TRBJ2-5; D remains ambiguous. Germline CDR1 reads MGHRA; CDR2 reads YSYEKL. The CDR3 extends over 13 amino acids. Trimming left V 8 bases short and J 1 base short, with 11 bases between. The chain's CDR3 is CASGASLQETQYF. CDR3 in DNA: TGCGCCAGCGGTGCAAGCCTCCAAGAGACCCAGTACTTC.

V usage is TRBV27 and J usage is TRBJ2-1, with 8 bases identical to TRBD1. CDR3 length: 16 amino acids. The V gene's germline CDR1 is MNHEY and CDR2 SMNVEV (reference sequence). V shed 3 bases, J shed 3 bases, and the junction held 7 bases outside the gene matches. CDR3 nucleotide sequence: TGTGCCAGCAGTTTTAGGACAGGGTCATACTACAATGAGCAGTTCTTC. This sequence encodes CASSFRTGSYYNEQFF.

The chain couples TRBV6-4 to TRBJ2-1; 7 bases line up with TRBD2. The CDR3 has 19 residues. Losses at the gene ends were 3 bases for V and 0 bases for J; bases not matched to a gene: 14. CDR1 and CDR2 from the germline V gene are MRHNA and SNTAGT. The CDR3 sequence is CASSDSWLRAGRSYNEQFF. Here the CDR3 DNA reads TGTGCCAGCAGTGATTCTTGGCTAAGAGCGGGGCGCTCCTACAATGAGCAGTTCTTC.

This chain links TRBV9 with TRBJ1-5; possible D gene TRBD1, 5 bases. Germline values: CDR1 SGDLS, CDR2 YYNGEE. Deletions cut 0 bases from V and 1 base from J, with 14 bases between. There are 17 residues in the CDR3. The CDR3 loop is CASSVASTAGSNQPQHF. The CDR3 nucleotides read TGTGCCAGCAGCGTAGCCTCGACAGCGGGCAGCAATCAGCCCCAGCATTTT.

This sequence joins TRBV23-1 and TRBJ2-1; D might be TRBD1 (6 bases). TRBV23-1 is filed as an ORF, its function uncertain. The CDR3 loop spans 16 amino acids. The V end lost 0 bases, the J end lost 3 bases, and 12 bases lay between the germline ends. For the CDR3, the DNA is TGCGCCAGCAGTCAATCGACAGGTCAGGTCTACAATGAGCAGTTCTTC. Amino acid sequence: CASSQSTGQVYNEQFF.

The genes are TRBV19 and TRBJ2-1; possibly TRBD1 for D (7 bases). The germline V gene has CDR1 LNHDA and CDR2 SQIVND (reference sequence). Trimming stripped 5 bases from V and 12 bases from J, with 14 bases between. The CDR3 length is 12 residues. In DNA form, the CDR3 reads TGTGCCAGTAGTTCCAGGGGGGCTGTGCAGTTCTTC. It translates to CASSSRGAVQFF.

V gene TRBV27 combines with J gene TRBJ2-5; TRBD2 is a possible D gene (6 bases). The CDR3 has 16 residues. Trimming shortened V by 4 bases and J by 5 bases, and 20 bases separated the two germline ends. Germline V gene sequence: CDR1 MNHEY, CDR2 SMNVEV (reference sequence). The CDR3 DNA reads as TGTGCCAGCAGTTCTATGCCCGCGGCGGGGTTGGAGACCCAGTACTTC. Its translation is CASSSMPAAGLETQYF.

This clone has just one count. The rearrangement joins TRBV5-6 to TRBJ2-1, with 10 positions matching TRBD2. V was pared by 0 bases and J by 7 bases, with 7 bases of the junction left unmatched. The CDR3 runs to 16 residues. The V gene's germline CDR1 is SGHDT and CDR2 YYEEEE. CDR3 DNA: TGTGCCAGCAGCTTGGTTCCTAGCGGGAGTTCTAATGAGCAGTTCTTC. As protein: CASSLVPSGSSNEQFF.

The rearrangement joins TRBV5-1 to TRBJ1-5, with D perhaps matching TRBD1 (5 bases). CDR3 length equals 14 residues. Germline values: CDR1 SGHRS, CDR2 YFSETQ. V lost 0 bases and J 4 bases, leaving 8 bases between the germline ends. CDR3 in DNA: TGCGCCAGCAGCTTGGAAGGGGCTAATCAGCCCCAGCATTTT. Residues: CASSLEGANQPQHF.

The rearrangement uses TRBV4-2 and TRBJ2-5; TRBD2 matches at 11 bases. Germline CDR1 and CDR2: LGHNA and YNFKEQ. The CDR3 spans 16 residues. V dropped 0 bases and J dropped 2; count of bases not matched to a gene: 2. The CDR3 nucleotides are TGTGCCAGCAGCCAAGACCCTAGCGGGGGGCAAGAGACCCAGTACTTC. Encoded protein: CASSQDPSGGQETQYF.

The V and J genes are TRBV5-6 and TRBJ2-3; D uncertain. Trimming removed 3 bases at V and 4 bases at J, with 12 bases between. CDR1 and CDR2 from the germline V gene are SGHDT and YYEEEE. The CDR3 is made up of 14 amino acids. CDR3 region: CASSSNFPADTQYF. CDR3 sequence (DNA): TGTGCCAGCAGCTCGAATTTCCCGGCAGATACGCAGTATTTT.

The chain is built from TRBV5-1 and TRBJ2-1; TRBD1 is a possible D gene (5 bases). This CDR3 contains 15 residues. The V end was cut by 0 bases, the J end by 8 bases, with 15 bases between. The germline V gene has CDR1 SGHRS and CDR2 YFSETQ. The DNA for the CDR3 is TGCGCCAGCAGCTTGGGACAGCCGGGCGTCTATGAGCAGTTCTTC. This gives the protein CASSLGQPGVYEQFF. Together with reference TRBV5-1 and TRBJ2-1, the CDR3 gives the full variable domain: KAGVTQTPRYLIKTRGQQVTLSCSPISGHRSVSWYQQTPGQGLQFLFEYFSETQRNKGNFPGRFSGRQFSNSRSEMNVSTLELGDSALYLCASSLGQPGVYEQFFGPGTRLTVL.

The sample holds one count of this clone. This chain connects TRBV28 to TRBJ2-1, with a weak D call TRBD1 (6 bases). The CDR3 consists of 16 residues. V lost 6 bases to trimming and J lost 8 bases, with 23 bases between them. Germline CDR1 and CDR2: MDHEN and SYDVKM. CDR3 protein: CASRDMGAPRVDEQFF. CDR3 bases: TGTGCCAGCAGGGACATGGGGGCCCCGCGTGTCGATGAGCAGTTCTTC.

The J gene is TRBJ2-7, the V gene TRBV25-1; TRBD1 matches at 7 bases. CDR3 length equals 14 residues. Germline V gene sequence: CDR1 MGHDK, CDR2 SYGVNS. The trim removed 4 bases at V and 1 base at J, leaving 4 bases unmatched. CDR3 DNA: TGTGCCAGCAGTGGACAGGGTGCTTCCTACGAGCAGTACTTC. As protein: CASSGQGASYEQYF.

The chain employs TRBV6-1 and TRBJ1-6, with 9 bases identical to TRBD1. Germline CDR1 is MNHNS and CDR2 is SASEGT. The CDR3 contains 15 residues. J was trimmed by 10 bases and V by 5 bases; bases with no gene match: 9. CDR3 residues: CASSTTGGSNSPLHF. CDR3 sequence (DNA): TGTGCCAGCAGTACTACAGGGGGCTCGAACTCACCCCTCCACTTT.

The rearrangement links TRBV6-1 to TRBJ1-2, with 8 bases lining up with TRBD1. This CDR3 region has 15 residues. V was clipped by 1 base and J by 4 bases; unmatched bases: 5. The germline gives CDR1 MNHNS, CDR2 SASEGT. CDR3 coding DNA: TGTGCCAGCAGTGAAGGTCCAGGGGGCTTCTATGGCTACACCTTC. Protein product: CASSEGPGGFYGYTF.

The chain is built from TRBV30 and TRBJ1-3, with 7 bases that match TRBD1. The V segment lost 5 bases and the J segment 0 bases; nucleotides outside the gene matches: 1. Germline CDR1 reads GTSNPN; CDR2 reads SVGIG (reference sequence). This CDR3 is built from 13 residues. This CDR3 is CAWGQVSGNTIYF. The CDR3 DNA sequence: TGTGCCTGGGGACAGGTCTCTGGAAACACCATATATTTT.

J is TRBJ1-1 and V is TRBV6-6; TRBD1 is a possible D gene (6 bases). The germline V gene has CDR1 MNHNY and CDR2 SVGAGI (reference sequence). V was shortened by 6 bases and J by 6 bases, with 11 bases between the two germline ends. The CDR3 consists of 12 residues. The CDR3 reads CASSQWTAEAFF. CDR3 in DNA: TGTGCCAGCAGCCAGTGGACAGCTGAAGCTTTCTTT.

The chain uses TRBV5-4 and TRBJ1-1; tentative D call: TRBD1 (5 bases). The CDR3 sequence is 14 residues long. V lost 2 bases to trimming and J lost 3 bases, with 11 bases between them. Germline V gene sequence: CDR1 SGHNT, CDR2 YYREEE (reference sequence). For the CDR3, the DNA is TGTGCCAGCAGCTTAGCAGGGTTGGACACTGAAGCTTTCTTT. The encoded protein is CASSLAGLDTEAFF.